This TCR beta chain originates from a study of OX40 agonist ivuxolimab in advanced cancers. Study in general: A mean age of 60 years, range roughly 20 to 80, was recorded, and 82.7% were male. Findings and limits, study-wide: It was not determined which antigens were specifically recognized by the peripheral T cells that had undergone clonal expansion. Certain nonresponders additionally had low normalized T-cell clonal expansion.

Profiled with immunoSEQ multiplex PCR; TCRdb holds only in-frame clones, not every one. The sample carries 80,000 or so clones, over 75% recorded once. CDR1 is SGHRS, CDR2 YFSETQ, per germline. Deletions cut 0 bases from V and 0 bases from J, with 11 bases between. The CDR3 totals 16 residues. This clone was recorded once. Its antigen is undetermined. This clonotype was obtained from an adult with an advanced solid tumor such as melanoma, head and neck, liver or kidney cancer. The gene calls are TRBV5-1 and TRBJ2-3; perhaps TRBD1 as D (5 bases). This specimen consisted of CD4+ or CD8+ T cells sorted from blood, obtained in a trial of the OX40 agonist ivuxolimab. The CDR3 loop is CASSLGQTPSTDTQYF. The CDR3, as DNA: TGCGCCAGCAGCTTGGGACAGACCCCTAGCACAGATACGCAGTATTTT.